A single sample gave rise to the 10 T cell receptor beta chains below, sequenced in a study of T cell repertoires in cytomegalovirus infection. TCRdb analysed the reads with MiXCR anew, one entry per CDR3 protein. The repertoire consists of hundreds of thousands of distinct CDR3 sequences, with 30% to 40% occurring once and the leading ten covering about 17%. These receptors' targets are unknown. The sequencing here drew on cultured PBMCs, taken from culture after CMV antigen stimulation. All receptors come from a human donor in good health (CMV status not recorded). Some clones in this sample may be carry-over from other donors' samples.

The sample holds many counts of this clonotype. The chain employs TRBV7-2 and TRBJ2-1; 10 bases fit TRBD2. There are 14 residues in the CDR3. Losses at the gene ends were 2 bases for V and 6 bases for J; bases not matched to a gene: 1. Per germline, CDR1 SGHTA and CDR2 FQGNSA. CDR3 in DNA: TGTGCCAGCAGCTTAACTAGCGGGGTCAATGAGCAGTTCTTC. Protein product: CASSLTSGVNEQFF. Drawing the rest from reference TRBV7-2 and TRBJ2-1, the complete variable domain is GAGVSQSPSNKVTEKGKDVELRCDPISGHTALYWYRQSLGQGLEFLIYFQGNSAPDKSGLPSDRFSAERTGGSVSTLTIQRTQQEDSAVYLCASSLTSGVNEQFFGPGTRLTVL.

This clonotype was counted only a few times. The CDR3 DNA reads TGTGCCAGCAGCCTACTAGGGGAGTACAATGAGCAGTTCTTC. Amino acids: CASSLLGEYNEQFF. This chain uses TRBV7-2 with TRBJ2-1, with D tentatively TRBD1 or TRBD2 (5 bases each). The germline V and J ends were trimmed by 5 bases and 4 bases, with 12 bases remaining between them. The CDR3 extends over 14 amino acids. Germline values: CDR1 SGHTA, CDR2 FQGNSA. Together with reference TRBV7-2 and TRBJ2-1, the CDR3 gives the full variable domain: GAGVSQSPSNKVTEKGKDVELRCDPISGHTALYWYRQSLGQGLEFLIYFQGNSAPDKSGLPSDRFSAERTGGSVSTLTIQRTQQEDSAVYLCASSLLGEYNEQFFGPGTRLTVL.

This clonotype was seen a few times. The CDR3 is CASSSLPGLAGSEQFF. DNA of the CDR3: TGTGCCAGCAGCTCACTACCGGGACTAGCGGGATCTGAGCAGTTCTTC. The chain employs TRBV7-9 and TRBJ2-1; 13 bases are shared with TRBD2. The CDR3 runs to 16 residues. From germline, CDR1 is SEHNR and CDR2 FQNEAQ (reference sequence). J lost 9 bases, V lost 4 bases, and 9 bases had no gene match.

This clonotype was seen more than once but under ten times. This chain links TRBV7-9 with TRBJ2-7, with TRBD2 matching over 14 bases. V lost 9 bases and J lost 4; bases outside the gene matches: 11. Germline V CDR1 and CDR2: SEHNR, FQNEAQ (reference sequence). This CDR3 has 16 residues. CDR3 DNA sequence: TGTGCCAGACCAACCGGGACTAGCGGGAGACGGTACGAGCAGTACGTC. Translating gives CARPTGTSGRRYEQYV.

The V call is TRBV20-1, the J call TRBJ1-1, with 9 bases identical to TRBD1. The CDR3 has 16 residues. The germline V gene has CDR1 DFQATT and CDR2 SNEGSKA (reference sequence). V trimming: 6 bases; J trimming: 0 bases; junction bases outside the gene matches: 11. The CDR3 here is CSATRQGDLMNTEAFF. The CDR3 region has the DNA TGCAGTGCCACCCGACAGGGGGACCTCATGAACACTGAAGCTTTCTTT.

This chain joins TRBV29-1 and TRBJ2-6; D might be TRBD1 or TRBD2, each matching 5 bases. Germline CDR1 and CDR2: SQVTM and ANQGSEA. The CDR3 covers 14 residues. Trimming cost V 6 bases and J 4 bases, with 13 bases left between them. The CDR3 protein is CSVIGTAGANVLTF. The CDR3 coding sequence is TGCAGCGTCATAGGGACCGCCGGGGCCAACGTCCTGACTTTC.

This clonotype was observed a few times. The chain is built from TRBV6-2 or TRBV6-3 and TRBJ2-1, with 8 positions matching TRBD2. J gave up 9 bases and V 7 bases, and 11 bases lay outside the gene matches. The CDR3 contains 14 residues. The germline CDR1 and CDR2 sequences are MNHEY and SVGEGT. The CDR3 region is CASTMERERVEQFF. CDR3 sequence (DNA): TGTGCCAGCACCATGGAGCGGGAGAGGGTTGAGCAGTTCTTC.

This chain links TRBV19 with TRBJ2-5, with D perhaps matching TRBD2 (8 bases). Germline CDR1 LNHDA, CDR2 SQIVND (reference sequence). There are 19 residues in the CDR3. V was trimmed by 7 bases and J by 1 base, leaving 28 bases between them. The CDR3 bases are TGTGCCAGTAATACCAGACAGGGCCAGAGCGGGAGAAGCCAAGAGACCCAGTACTTC. Residues: CASNTRQGQSGRSQETQYF.

The chain couples TRBV4-1 to TRBJ2-1; D might be TRBD1 or TRBD2, each matching 5 bases. Germline CDR1 and CDR2: MGHRA and YSYEKL. There are 15 residues in the CDR3. Trimming stripped 1 base from V and 9 bases from J, with 16 bases between. In DNA, the CDR3 is TGCGCCAGCAGCCAAGTCGGGGCGGCGTCAATTGAGCAGTTCTTC. Its protein is CASSQVGAASIEQFF.

The rearrangement links TRBV6-5 to TRBJ2-6; D not resolved. The germline V gene encodes CDR1 MNHEY and CDR2 SVGAGI. Between the trimmed V and J ends, which lost 7 bases and 1 base, there was a span of 17 bases. This CDR3 has 17 residues. CDR3 nucleotides: TGTGCCAGCAACCGACGTCGACCCTATTCTGGGGCCAACGTCCTGACTTTC. Amino acid sequence: CASNRRRPYSGANVLTF.